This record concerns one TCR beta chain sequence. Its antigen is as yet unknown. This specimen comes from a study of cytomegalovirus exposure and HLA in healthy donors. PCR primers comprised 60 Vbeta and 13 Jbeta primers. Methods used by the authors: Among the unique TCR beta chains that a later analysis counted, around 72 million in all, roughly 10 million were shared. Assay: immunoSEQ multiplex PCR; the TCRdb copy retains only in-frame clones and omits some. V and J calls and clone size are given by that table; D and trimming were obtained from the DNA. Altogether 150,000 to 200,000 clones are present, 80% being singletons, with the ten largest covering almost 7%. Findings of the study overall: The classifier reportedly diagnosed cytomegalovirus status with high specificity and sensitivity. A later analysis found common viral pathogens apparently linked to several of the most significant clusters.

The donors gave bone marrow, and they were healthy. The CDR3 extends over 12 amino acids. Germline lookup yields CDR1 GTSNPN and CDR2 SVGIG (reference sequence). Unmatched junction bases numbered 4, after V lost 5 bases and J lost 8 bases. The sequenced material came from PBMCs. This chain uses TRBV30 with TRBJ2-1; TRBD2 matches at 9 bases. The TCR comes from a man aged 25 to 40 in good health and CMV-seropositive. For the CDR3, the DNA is TGTGCCTGGGGGACTAGCCACTATGAGCAGTTCTTC. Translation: CAWGTSHYEQFF.